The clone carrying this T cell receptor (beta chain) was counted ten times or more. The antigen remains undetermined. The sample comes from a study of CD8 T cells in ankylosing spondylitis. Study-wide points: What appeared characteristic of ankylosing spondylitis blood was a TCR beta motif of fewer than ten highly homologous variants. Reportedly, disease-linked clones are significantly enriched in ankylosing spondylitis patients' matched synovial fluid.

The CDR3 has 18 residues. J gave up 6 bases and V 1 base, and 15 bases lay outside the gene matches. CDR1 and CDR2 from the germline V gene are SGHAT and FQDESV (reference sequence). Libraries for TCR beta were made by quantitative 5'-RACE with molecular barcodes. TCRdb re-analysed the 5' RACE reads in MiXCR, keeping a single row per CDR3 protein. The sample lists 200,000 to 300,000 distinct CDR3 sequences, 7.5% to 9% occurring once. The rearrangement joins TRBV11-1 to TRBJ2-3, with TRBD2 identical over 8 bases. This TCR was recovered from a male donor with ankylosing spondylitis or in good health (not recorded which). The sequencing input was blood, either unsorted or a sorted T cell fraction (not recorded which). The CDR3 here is CASSLERRSGTSDDTQYF. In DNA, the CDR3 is TGTGCCAGCAGCTTAGAGCGGCGGTCCGGGACTAGTGATGATACGCAGTATTTT.